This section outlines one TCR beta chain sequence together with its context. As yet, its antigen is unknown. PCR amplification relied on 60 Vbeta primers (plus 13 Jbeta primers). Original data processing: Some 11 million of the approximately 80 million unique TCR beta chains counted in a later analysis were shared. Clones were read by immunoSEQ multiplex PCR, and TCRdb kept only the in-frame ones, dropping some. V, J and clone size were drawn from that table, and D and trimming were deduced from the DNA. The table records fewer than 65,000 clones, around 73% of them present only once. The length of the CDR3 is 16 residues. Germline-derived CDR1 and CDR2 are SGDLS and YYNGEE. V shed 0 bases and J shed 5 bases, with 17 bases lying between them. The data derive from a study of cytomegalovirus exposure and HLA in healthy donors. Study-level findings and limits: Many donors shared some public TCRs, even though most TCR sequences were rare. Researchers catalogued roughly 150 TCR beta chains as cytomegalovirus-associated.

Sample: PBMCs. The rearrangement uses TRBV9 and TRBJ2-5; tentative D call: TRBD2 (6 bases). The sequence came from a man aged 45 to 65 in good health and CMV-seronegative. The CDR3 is CASSVDPWGVGETQYF. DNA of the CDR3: TGTGCCAGCAGCGTAGATCCGTGGGGGGTCGGGGAGACCCAGTACTTC.